These 14 T cell receptor beta chains share one sample of origin, sequenced in a study of T cell repertoires in cytomegalovirus infection. A single record per CDR3 protein comes from TCRdb applying MiXCR to the reads. The sample yields under 600,000 distinct CDR3 sequences, about 17% seen once. The sequenced material came from CD8+ T cells from PBMCs. The origin of the receptors is a human donor in good health (CMV status not recorded). Some clones in this sample may be carry-over from other donors' samples.

At least ten counts were recorded for this clonotype. J is TRBJ1-2 and V is TRBV10-3, with D maybe TRBD1 (5 bases). V shed 3 bases and J shed 4 bases, with 15 bases lying between them. The V gene's germline CDR1 is ENHRY and CDR2 SYGVKD. The CDR3 loop spans 15 amino acids. The CDR3 DNA follows: TGTGCCATCAGTGAAAGGGACGGTTACTCCTATGGCTACACCTTC. Translating it yields CAISERDGYSYGYTF.

As for this clonotype: A much larger clone lies a single base off, so this may be a read error. The chain links TRBV2 to TRBJ2-2, with 9 nucleotides matching TRBD1. CDR3 length: 17 residues. Germline loops: CDR1 SNHLY, CDR2 FYNNEI. The CDR3 DNA follows: TGTGTCAGCAGTGGCACCTCGGGACAGGGTTACACCGGGGAGCTGTTTTTT. Residues: CVSSGTSGQGYTGELFF.

The J gene is TRBJ2-1, the V gene TRBV29-1; 9 positions agree with TRBD2. Germline V gene sequence: CDR1 SQVTM, CDR2 ANQGSEA. The V and J ends lost 5 bases and 5 bases, in that order; junction bases with no gene match: 7. CDR3 length equals 14 residues. The CDR3 here is CSVSREGLNNEQFF. As DNA, the CDR3 is TGCAGCGTTTCGCGGGAGGGCCTTAACAATGAGCAGTTCTTC.

This clonotype was seen many times. This sequence joins TRBV7-8 and TRBJ1-1, with D uncertain. Germline-derived CDR1 and CDR2 are SGHVS and FQNEAQ. CDR3 length: 11 amino acids. Trimming stripped 6 bases from V and 4 bases from J, with 6 bases between. The CDR3 here is CASRGGTEAFF. The CDR3 region has the DNA TGTGCCAGCAGGGGAGGCACTGAAGCTTTCTTT. The full variable domain, rest sourced from reference TRBV7-8 and TRBJ1-1, is GAGVSQSPRYKVAKRGQDVALRCDPISGHVSLFWYQQALGQGPEFLTYFQNEAQLDKSGLPSDRFFAERPEGSVSTLKIQRTQQEDSAVYLCASRGGTEAFFGQGTRLTVV.

As concerns this clonotype: A read error may be the cause here, since a much bigger clone is one base away. The rearrangement links TRBV12-3 or TRBV12-4 to TRBJ2-3; D is undetermined. The CDR3 contains 12 residues. CDR3 bases: TGTGCCAGCAGTCGACACACAGATATGCAGTATTTT. It codes for CASSRHTDMQYF.

This rearrangement joins TRBV27 to TRBJ2-5; TRBD2 might be the D (6 bases). The CDR3 spans 14 residues. Germline V CDR1 and CDR2: MNHEY, SMNVEV (reference sequence). Trimming left V 5 bases short and J 2 bases short, with 12 bases between. For the CDR3, the DNA is TGTGCCAGCAGTCGCGGGACGGAACAAGAGACCCAGTACTTC. Translated, it gives CASSRGTEQETQYF.

For this clonotype: This may stem from a read error, because a much larger clone lies one nucleotide away. The chain's CDR3 is CASSSDGASYEQYF. Written as DNA, the CDR3 is TGTGCCAGCAGCTCGGACGGGGCCTCCTACGAGCAGTACTTC. The rearrangement links TRBV5-3 to TRBJ2-7; D is possibly TRBD1 or TRBD2 (5 bases each). TRBV5-3 is identified as an open reading frame with a role that is uncertain. CDR3 length: 14 residues.

Ten or more counts support this clonotype. This chain uses TRBV28 with TRBJ1-1, with D uncertain. V was clipped by 1 base and J by 4 bases, with 10 bases between them. In germline, CDR1 is MDHEN, CDR2 SYDVKM. This CDR3 has 14 residues. Here the CDR3 DNA reads TGTGCCAGCAGTTTATTTGCCCGCGGCACTGAAGCTTTCTTT. Translation: CASSLFARGTEAFF.

The chain links TRBV5-1 to TRBJ2-1, with D maybe TRBD2 (6 bases). CDR1 and CDR2 (germline): SGHRS, YFSETQ. The germline V and J ends were trimmed by 4 bases and 2 bases, with 16 bases remaining between them. The CDR3 has 16 amino acids. The CDR3 DNA follows: TGCGCCAGCAGCGAAATAGCGGAGGCGCCCTACAATGAGCAGTTCTTC. It specifies CASSEIAEAPYNEQFF.

This clonotype came up many times. This chain joins TRBV27 and TRBJ2-3; D possibly corresponds to TRBD2 (5 bases). The CDR3 sequence is 16 residues long. The germline V gene has CDR1 MNHEY and CDR2 SMNVEV (reference sequence). Trimming stripped 1 base from V and 1 base from J, with 12 bases between. This CDR3 is CASSLFPSPGTDTQYF. The CDR3 DNA reads as TGTGCCAGCAGTTTATTTCCTAGCCCCGGCACAGATACGCAGTATTTT.

This clonotype was picked up many times. The chain recombines TRBV20-1 with TRBJ2-7, with D perhaps matching TRBD2 (6 bases). The V gene's germline CDR1 is DFQATT and CDR2 SNEGSKA (reference sequence). The CDR3 consists of 15 residues. V shed 4 bases and J shed 3 bases, with 19 bases lying between them. The CDR3 region has the DNA TGCAGTGCTATATCCGAAGCTAGCGACCACTACGAGCAGTACTTC. Translated, it gives CSAISEASDHYEQYF.

A remark on this clonotype: This sequence may be a read error, since a much larger clone differs from it by one base. V gene TRBV7-3 combines with J gene TRBJ2-7, with 9 bases matching TRBD2. The CDR3 is 15 amino acids. Germline V lookup: CDR1 SGHTA, CDR2 FQGTGA. J lost 2 bases, V lost 5 bases, and 7 bases had no gene match. The CDR3 region has the DNA TGTGCCAGCAGCCCCGCGACTAGCGGTGCCTACGAGCAGTACTTC. Residues: CASSPATSGAYEQYF.

This clonotype was seen ten or more times. The chain uses TRBV7-9 and TRBJ2-5; D might be TRBD2 (5 bases). The CDR3 is 14 amino acids. Deletions cut 5 bases from V and 1 base from J, with 11 bases between. Per germline, CDR1 SEHNR and CDR2 FQNEAQ (reference sequence). CDR3 residues: CASSGEGIQETQYF. In DNA form, the CDR3 reads TGTGCCAGCAGCGGAGAGGGCATCCAAGAGACCCAGTACTTC.

The table lists this clonotype with many counts. The chain employs TRBV5-1 and TRBJ1-5; TRBD1 might be the D (5 bases). CDR3 length: 14 amino acids. Germline V lookup: CDR1 SGHRS, CDR2 YFSETQ. V lost 2 bases and J 5 bases, leaving 11 bases between the germline ends. The CDR3: CASSLGVGDQPQHF. The CDR3 DNA sequence: TGCGCCAGCAGCTTAGGGGTGGGGGATCAGCCCCAGCATTTT.